A selection of T cell receptor beta chains follows, all from one sample in a study of shared clonotypes between healthy human individuals. Libraries were prepared by immunoSEQ multiplex PCR; TCRdb keeps only in-frame clonotypes and omits some of them. The sample consists of around 2,100,000 clones, over 85% of them appearing once. The sequenced material came from naive CD8+ T cells sorted from blood. The receptors shown here come from a man between 18 and 35 years old in good health. CDR3s include the opening cysteine and the closing phenylalanine or tryptophan. D genes are given only for firm matches.

d_call j_call v_call cdr3_aa
NA TRBJ2-7 TRBV18 CASSPEAYEQYF
NA TRBJ2-7 TRBV4-2 CASSQVASLDWEQYF
NA TRBJ2-7 TRBV15 CATSGDGAHEQYF
TRBD1 TRBJ1-1 TRBV4-1 CASSPPLDREGTEAFF
TRBD2 TRBJ2-1 TRBV7-9 CASSLEGLEQFF
NA TRBJ2-3 TRBV6-1 CASSGRGMIDTQYF
NA TRBJ2-1 TRBV27 CASHEGGSYNEQFF
NA TRBJ2-1 TRBV13 CASSFPATDYNEQFF
TRBD1 TRBJ2-5 TRBV10-3 CAISGGSGGLIETQYF
NA TRBJ2-7 TRBV6-6 CASSKTGYVEQYF
NA TRBJ1-2 TRBV29-1 CSVEDSAGYTF
NA TRBJ2-1 TRBV30 CAWSEGLEQFF
TRBD1 TRBJ1-2 TRBV5-6 CASSSDKGADVWYGYTF
NA TRBJ2-7 TRBV9 CASSTGRDYEQYF
NA TRBJ2-3 TRBV6-5 CASSYVEDVDTQYF
TRBD1 TRBJ1-2 TRBV6-5 CASSYAYGTGGGYTF
NA TRBJ1-5 TRBV30 CAWSVGQGNQPQHF
TRBD2 TRBJ2-7 TRBV6-5 CASSLAGASYEQYF
TRBD1 TRBJ2-2 TRBV27 CASSQRDRGVTGELFF
NA TRBJ1-1 TRBV18 CASSPVAHTEAFF